These T cell receptor beta chains were read from a single sample in a study of cytomegalovirus exposure and HLA in healthy donors. Sequenced by immunoSEQ multiplex PCR; TCRdb stores in-frame clones only, minus some. This sample contains roughly 62,000 clones. The sample comprised PBMCs. The receptors were sampled from a woman aged 18-29 years in good health and CMV-seronegative. The CDR3 runs from the conserved cysteine through the conserved F or W. D genes are given only for firm matches. Clone size is shown for a subset of rows, as once, few, many or a class of expanded clone.

v_gene: TRBV7-6; j_gene: TRBJ1-3; abundance: .; d_gene: .; CDR3aa: CASSPGTHFFGNTIYF; CDR3nt: TGTGCCAGCAGTCCCGGGACACATTTTTTTGGAAACACCATATATTTT
v_gene: TRBV5-1; j_gene: TRBJ2-2; abundance: .; d_gene: .; CDR3aa: CASSGVANTGELFF; CDR3nt: TGCGCCAGCAGCGGAGTTGCGAACACCGGGGAGCTGTTTTTT
v_gene: TRBV30; j_gene: TRBJ2-3; abundance: .; d_gene: TRBD2; CDR3aa: CARTSGRAPDTQYF; CDR3nt: TGTGCCCGTACTAGCGGGAGGGCCCCAGATACGCAGTATTTT
v_gene: TRBV4-2; j_gene: TRBJ2-1; abundance: .; d_gene: .; CDR3aa: CASSQDWLVNGNEQFF; CDR3nt: TGTGCCAGCAGTCAAGATTGGCTAGTCAACGGGAATGAGCAGTTCTTC
v_gene: TRBV5-4; j_gene: TRBJ1-1; abundance: .; d_gene: .; CDR3aa: CASSLRDEAFF; CDR3nt: TGTGCCAGCAGCTTGCGGGATGAAGCTTTCTTT
v_gene: TRBV4-1; j_gene: TRBJ2-1; abundance: .; d_gene: .; CDR3aa: CASSQDGRDTYNEQFF; CDR3nt: TGCGCCAGCAGCCAAGACGGCAGAGACACCTACAATGAGCAGTTCTTC
v_gene: TRBV28; j_gene: TRBJ2-5; abundance: .; d_gene: TRBD2; CDR3aa: CASSSLAGVVETQYF; CDR3nt: TGTGCCAGCAGTTCTTTAGCGGGAGTTGTAGAGACCCAGTACTTC
v_gene: TRBV11-2; j_gene: TRBJ1-1; abundance: .; d_gene: .; CDR3aa: CASSSTRGIEAFF; CDR3nt: TGTGCCAGCAGCTCGACCAGGGGTATTGAAGCTTTCTTT
v_gene: TRBV5-1; j_gene: TRBJ2-7; abundance: .; d_gene: TRBD1; CDR3aa: CASSTDRGPYEQYF; CDR3nt: TGCGCCAGCAGCACCGACAGGGGGCCCTACGAGCAGTACTTC
v_gene: TRBV6-4; j_gene: TRBJ2-7; abundance: .; d_gene: TRBD2; CDR3aa: CASSGLAGWYEQYF; CDR3nt: TGTGCCAGCAGTGGGCTAGCGGGGTGGTACGAGCAGTACTTC
v_gene: TRBV5-6; j_gene: TRBJ1-1; abundance: .; d_gene: .; CDR3aa: CASSLNMNTEAFF; CDR3nt: TGTGCCAGCAGCTTGAATATGAACACTGAAGCTTTCTTT
v_gene: TRBV20-1; j_gene: TRBJ1-2; abundance: .; d_gene: .; CDR3aa: CSARQGYGYTF; CDR3nt: TGCAGTGCCAGGCAGGGTTATGGCTACACCTTC
v_gene: TRBV7-9; j_gene: TRBJ1-4; abundance: .; d_gene: .; CDR3aa: CASRPGANEKLFF; CDR3nt: TGTGCCAGCCGGCCAGGGGCTAATGAAAAACTGTTTTTT
v_gene: TRBV13; j_gene: TRBJ1-2; abundance: .; d_gene: TRBD1; CDR3aa: CASSPDRGAYGYTF; CDR3nt: TGTGCCAGCAGCCCGGACAGGGGGGCCTATGGCTACACCTTC
v_gene: TRBV15; j_gene: TRBJ1-5; abundance: .; d_gene: TRBD1; CDR3aa: CATSRNRGENQPQHF; CDR3nt: TGTGCCACCAGCCGTAACAGGGGAGAGAATCAGCCCCAGCATTTT
v_gene: TRBV18; j_gene: TRBJ1-5; abundance: .; d_gene: .; CDR3aa: CASSPYHDSNQPQHF; CDR3nt: TGTGCCAGCTCACCATACCATGACAGTAATCAGCCCCAGCATTTT
v_gene: TRBV7-9; j_gene: TRBJ1-3; abundance: .; d_gene: .; CDR3aa: CASSLGRSTIYF; CDR3nt: TGTGCCAGCAGCTTAGGTCGGAGCACCATATATTTT
v_gene: TRBV6-6; j_gene: TRBJ2-3; abundance: .; d_gene: .; CDR3aa: CASSYGRNTDTQYF; CDR3nt: TGTGCCAGCAGTTATGGGAGAAACACAGATACGCAGTATTTT
v_gene: TRBV5-4; j_gene: TRBJ1-1; abundance: .; d_gene: .; CDR3aa: CASSLTRDTEAFF; CDR3nt: TGTGCCAGCAGCCTTACTCGGGACACTGAAGCTTTCTTT
v_gene: TRBV5-1; j_gene: TRBJ1-5; abundance: .; d_gene: TRBD1; CDR3aa: CASSLTGGPNQPQHF; CDR3nt: TGCGCCAGCAGCTTGACAGGGGGTCCTAATCAGCCCCAGCATTTT
v_gene: TRBV5-1; j_gene: TRBJ2-5; abundance: .; d_gene: TRBD1; CDR3aa: CASSLLDRGRETQYF; CDR3nt: TGCGCCAGCAGCTTATTGGACAGGGGTCGGGAGACCCAGTACTTC
v_gene: TRBV4-2; j_gene: TRBJ1-2; abundance: .; d_gene: TRBD1; CDR3aa: CASSQVNWGQNYGYTF; CDR3nt: TGTGCCAGCAGCCAAGTTAACTGGGGACAGAACTATGGCTACACCTTC
v_gene: TRBV19; j_gene: TRBJ1-5; abundance: medium-sized; d_gene: TRBD1; CDR3aa: CASSIAAGTGGQPQHF; CDR3nt: TGTGCCAGTAGTATAGCCGCCGGGACAGGGGGTCAGCCCCAGCATTTT
v_gene: TRBV13; j_gene: TRBJ2-3; abundance: .; d_gene: TRBD1; CDR3aa: CASSLTGTASTDTQYF; CDR3nt: TGTGCCAGCAGCTTAACCGGGACAGCTAGCACAGATACGCAGTATTTT
v_gene: TRBV15; j_gene: TRBJ2-5; abundance: .; d_gene: TRBD1; CDR3aa: CATSRGLRDRGPETQYF; CDR3nt: TGTGCCACCAGCAGAGGGTTACGGGACAGGGGGCCGGAGACCCAGTACTTC
v_gene: TRBV19; j_gene: TRBJ1-2; abundance: .; d_gene: TRBD1; CDR3aa: CASSPWDRAQLGYTF; CDR3nt: TGTGCCAGTAGTCCCTGGGACAGGGCACAATTGGGCTACACCTTC
v_gene: TRBV5-1; j_gene: TRBJ1-1; abundance: .; d_gene: .; CDR3aa: CASRLNREDAFF; CDR3nt: TGCGCCAGCAGATTGAACAGGGAAGACGCTTTCTTT
v_gene: TRBV4-2; j_gene: TRBJ1-6; abundance: .; d_gene: TRBD1; CDR3aa: CASSQVGQLNSPLHF; CDR3nt: TGTGCCAGCAGCCAAGTGGGACAGCTTAATTCACCCCTCCACTTT
v_gene: TRBV5-6; j_gene: TRBJ1-3; abundance: .; d_gene: .; CDR3aa: CASSPGWSSGNTIYF; CDR3nt: TGTGCCAGCAGCCCCGGTTGGTCCTCTGGAAACACCATATATTTT
v_gene: TRBV18; j_gene: TRBJ1-1; abundance: .; d_gene: TRBD1; CDR3aa: CASSPLTGRVAEAFF; CDR3nt: TGTGCCAGCTCACCGCTGACAGGGCGTGTCGCTGAAGCTTTCTTT
v_gene: TRBV5-6; j_gene: TRBJ1-2; abundance: .; d_gene: TRBD1; CDR3aa: CASSFRDSFYGYTF; CDR3nt: TGTGCCAGCAGCTTCCGGGACAGCTTCTATGGCTACACCTTC
v_gene: TRBV2; j_gene: TRBJ1-3; abundance: .; d_gene: .; CDR3aa: CASHRAISGNTIYF; CDR3nt: TGTGCCAGCCACAGGGCGATTTCTGGAAACACCATATATTTT
v_gene: TRBV5-1; j_gene: TRBJ1-5; abundance: .; d_gene: .; CDR3aa: CASSRSGAGQPQHF; CDR3nt: TGCGCCAGCAGTCGTTCTGGGGCCGGTCAGCCCCAGCATTTT
v_gene: TRBV5-1; j_gene: TRBJ1-2; abundance: .; d_gene: .; CDR3aa: CASSPGNQGTNYGYTF; CDR3nt: TGCGCCAGCAGCCCGGGCAACCAGGGTACTAACTATGGCTACACCTTC
v_gene: TRBV14; j_gene: TRBJ2-5; abundance: .; d_gene: .; CDR3aa: CASSQAGARETQYF; CDR3nt: TGTGCCAGCAGCCAAGCAGGGGCCAGGGAGACCCAGTACTTC
v_gene: TRBV6-5; j_gene: TRBJ2-3; abundance: .; d_gene: .; CDR3aa: CASSFLGAGKGDTQYF; CDR3nt: TGTGCCAGCAGTTTCCTCGGTGCCGGGAAAGGGGATACGCAGTATTTT
v_gene: TRBV15; j_gene: TRBJ1-4; abundance: .; d_gene: .; CDR3aa: CATSRGTGEKLFF; CDR3nt: TGTGCCACCAGCAGAGGGACGGGGGAAAAACTGTTTTTT
v_gene: TRBV14; j_gene: TRBJ1-6; abundance: .; d_gene: .; CDR3aa: CASSHRAQDSPLHF; CDR3nt: TGTGCCAGCAGCCACAGGGCCCAGGATTCACCCCTCCACTTT
v_gene: TRBV18; j_gene: TRBJ2-7; abundance: .; d_gene: .; CDR3aa: CASSPLPPGAATSYEQYF; CDR3nt: TGTGCCAGCTCACCACTTCCCCCAGGGGCAGCAACATCCTACGAGCAGTACTTC
v_gene: TRBV18; j_gene: TRBJ1-1; abundance: .; d_gene: .; CDR3aa: CASSLTANTEAFF; CDR3nt: TGTGCCAGCTCACTAACAGCGAACACTGAAGCTTTCTTT
v_gene: TRBV6-5; j_gene: TRBJ2-7; abundance: .; d_gene: TRBD1; CDR3aa: CASSYSWTGGPGEQYF; CDR3nt: TGTGCCAGCAGTTACTCTTGGACAGGGGGCCCCGGGGAGCAGTACTTC
v_gene: TRBV18; j_gene: TRBJ2-1; abundance: .; d_gene: TRBD2; CDR3aa: CASSPRAGSYNEQFF; CDR3nt: TGTGCCAGCTCACCACGAGCGGGGAGTTACAATGAGCAGTTCTTC
v_gene: TRBV29-1; j_gene: TRBJ2-7; abundance: .; d_gene: .; CDR3aa: CSVGHAYEQYF; CDR3nt: TGCAGCGTCGGACATGCCTACGAGCAGTACTTC
v_gene: TRBV5-8; j_gene: TRBJ1-4; abundance: .; d_gene: .; CDR3aa: CASSLGGQANEKLFF; CDR3nt: TGTGCCAGCAGCTTGGGAGGACAAGCTAATGAAAAACTGTTTTTT
v_gene: TRBV6-1; j_gene: TRBJ1-1; abundance: .; d_gene: .; CDR3aa: CASSESQGIEAFF; CDR3nt: TGTGCCAGCAGTGAAAGCCAGGGGATTGAAGCTTTCTTT